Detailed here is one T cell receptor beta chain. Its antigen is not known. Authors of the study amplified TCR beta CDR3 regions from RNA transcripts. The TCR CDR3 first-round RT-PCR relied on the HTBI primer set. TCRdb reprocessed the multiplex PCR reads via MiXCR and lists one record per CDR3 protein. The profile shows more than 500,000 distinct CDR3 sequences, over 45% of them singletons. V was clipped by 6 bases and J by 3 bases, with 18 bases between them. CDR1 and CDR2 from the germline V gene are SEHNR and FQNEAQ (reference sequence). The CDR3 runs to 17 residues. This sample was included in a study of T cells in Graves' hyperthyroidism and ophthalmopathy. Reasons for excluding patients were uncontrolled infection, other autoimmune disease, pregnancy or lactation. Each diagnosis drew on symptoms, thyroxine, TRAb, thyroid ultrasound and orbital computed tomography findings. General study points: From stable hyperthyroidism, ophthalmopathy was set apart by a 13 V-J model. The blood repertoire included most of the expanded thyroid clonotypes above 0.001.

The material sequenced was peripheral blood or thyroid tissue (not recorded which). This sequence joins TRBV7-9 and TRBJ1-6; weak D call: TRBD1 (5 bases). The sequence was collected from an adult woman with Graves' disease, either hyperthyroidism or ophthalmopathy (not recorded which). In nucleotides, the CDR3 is TGTGCCAGCAGTTTACCTCGACCAGGGAACTATAATTCACCCCTCCACTTT. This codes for CASSLPRPGNYNSPLHF. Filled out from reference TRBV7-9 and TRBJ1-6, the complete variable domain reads DTGVSQNPRHKITKRGQNVTFRCDPISEHNRLYWYRQTLGQGPEFLTYFQNEAQLEKSRLLSDRFSAERPKGSFSTLEIQRTEQGDSAMYLCASSLPRPGNYNSPLHFGNGTRLTVT.